This T cell receptor (beta chain) was sequenced for a study of neoadjuvant anti-PD-1 for oral cavity cancer. Whole-study context: Most patients had three to four biweekly doses of 3 mg/kg nivolumab before resection.

About this clone itself: Its target is not known.

General study findings and limits: Post-treatment tumors with larger preexisting clones showed more shrinkage.

Stated time point: after neoadjuvant nivolumab, at surgical resection. Patients had newly diagnosed, untreated stage II-IVA oral cavity squamous cell carcinoma. Data came from immunoSEQ multiplex PCR; TCRdb stores just in-frame clones and leaves some out. The sample contains 23,000 or so clones, approximately 27% of which appear only once. V was clipped by 5 bases and J by 6 bases, with 11 bases between them. This CDR3 has 13 residues. Germline CDR1 reads LNHDA; CDR2 reads SQIVND (reference sequence). The specimen comprised tumor tissue, sampled after nivolumab (anti-PD-1) treatment. V is TRBV19 and J is TRBJ1-5; D is unresolved. The receptor was derived from a person between 40 and 85 years old with oral cavity squamous cell carcinoma. The CDR3 region has the DNA TGTGCCAGTAGTTCGGGGTCTTTTCAGCCCCAGCATTTT. This gives the protein CASSSGSFQPQHF.